This T cell receptor (beta chain) stems from a study of control samples from healthy donors and cancer patients. This clone was seen only once. The repertoire was sequenced with immunoSEQ multiplex PCR; TCRdb's copy has only in-frame clones and lacks some. This repertoire shows thousands of clones, over 55% found once; its top ten account for around 7%. The specimen sequenced was formalin-fixed, paraffin-embedded tissue. This TCR derives from a male donor with melanoma.

Written as DNA, the CDR3 is TGCGCCAGCAGCCTACAGACAGGGCACACTGAAGCTTTCTTT. This sequence encodes CASSLQTGHTEAFF. V is TRBV4-1 and J is TRBJ1-1; TRBD1 matches at 7 bases. J was trimmed by 3 bases and V by 4 bases; bases with no gene match: 5. The CDR3 spans 14 residues. Germline loops: CDR1 MGHRA, CDR2 YSYEKL.